The subject of this entry is one T cell receptor beta chain. The data are from a study of blood T cell repertoires in COVID-19. Study-level information: Samples of COVID-19 (acute and convalescent) were obtained from the United States, Italy and Spain. From T cells, B-cell-depleted T cells, or PBMCs came the material, which was cDNA or gDNA.

As originally analysed: Reference gene primer amplification in the assay estimated nucleated cell counts. Only in-frame clones appear in the TCRdb table, and some are missing; sequencing was by immunoSEQ multiplex PCR. V, J and clone size are those of that table, while D and trimming were read from the DNA. Here the sample spans under 250,000 clones, 65% to 90% being singletons. The CDR3 consists of 17 residues. The junction had 13 bases not matched to a gene; V was cut back by 0 bases and J by 7 bases. Germline-derived CDR1 and CDR2 are GTSNPN and SVGIG (reference sequence). The sequencing input was peripheral blood. The chain employs TRBV30 and TRBJ2-2, with 8 positions matching TRBD2. This sequence originates from a man aged 50-59 years with COVID-19, enrolled during active disease. The CDR3 DNA follows: TGTGCCTGGAGTGTTCCCGGGGGTAGCGGGGAGGTCGGGGAGCTGTTTTTT. Protein: CAWSVPGGSGEVGELFF.